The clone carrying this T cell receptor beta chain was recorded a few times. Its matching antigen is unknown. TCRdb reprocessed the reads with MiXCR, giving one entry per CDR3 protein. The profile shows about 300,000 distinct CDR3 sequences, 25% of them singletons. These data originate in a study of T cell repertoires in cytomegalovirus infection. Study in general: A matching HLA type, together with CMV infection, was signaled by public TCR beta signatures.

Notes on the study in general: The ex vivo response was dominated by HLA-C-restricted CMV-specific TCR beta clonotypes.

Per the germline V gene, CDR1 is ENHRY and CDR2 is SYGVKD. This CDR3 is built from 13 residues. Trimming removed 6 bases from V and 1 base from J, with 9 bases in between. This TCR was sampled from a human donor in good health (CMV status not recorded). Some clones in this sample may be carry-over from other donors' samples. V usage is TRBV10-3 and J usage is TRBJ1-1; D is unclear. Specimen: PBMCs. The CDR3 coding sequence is TGTGCCATCAGGGATCTATCGAACACTGAAGCTTTCTTT. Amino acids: CAIRDLSNTEAFF.